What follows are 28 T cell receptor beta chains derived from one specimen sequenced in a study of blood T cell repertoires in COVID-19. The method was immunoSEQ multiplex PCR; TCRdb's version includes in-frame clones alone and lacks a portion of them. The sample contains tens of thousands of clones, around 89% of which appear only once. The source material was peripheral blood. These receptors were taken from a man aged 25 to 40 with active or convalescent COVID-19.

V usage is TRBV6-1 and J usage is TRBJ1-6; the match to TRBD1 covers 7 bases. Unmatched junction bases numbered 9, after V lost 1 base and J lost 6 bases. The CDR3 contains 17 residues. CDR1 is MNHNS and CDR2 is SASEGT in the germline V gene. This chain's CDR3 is CASSEVWVGQSNSPLHF. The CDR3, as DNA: TGTGCCAGCAGTGAAGTTTGGGTGGGACAGTCTAATTCACCCCTCCACTTT.

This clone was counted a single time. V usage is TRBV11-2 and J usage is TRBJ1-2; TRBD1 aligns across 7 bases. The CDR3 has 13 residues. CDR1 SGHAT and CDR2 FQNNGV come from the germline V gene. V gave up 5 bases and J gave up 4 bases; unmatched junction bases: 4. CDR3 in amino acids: CASSRDRAYGYTF. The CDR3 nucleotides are TGTGCCAGCAGCCGAGACAGGGCCTATGGCTACACCTTC. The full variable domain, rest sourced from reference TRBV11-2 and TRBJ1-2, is EAGVAQSPRYKIIEKRQSVAFWCNPISGHATLYWYQQILGQGPKLLIQFQNNGVVDDSQLPKDRFSAERLKGVDSTLKIQPAKLEDSAVYLCASSRDRAYGYTFGSGTRLTVV.

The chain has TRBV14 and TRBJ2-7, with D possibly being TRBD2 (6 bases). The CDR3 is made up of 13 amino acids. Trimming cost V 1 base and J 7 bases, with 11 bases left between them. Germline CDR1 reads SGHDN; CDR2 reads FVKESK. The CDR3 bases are TGTGCCAGCAGCCAAGCTCTAGCGAGGGAGCAGTACGTC. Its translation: CASSQALAREQYV.

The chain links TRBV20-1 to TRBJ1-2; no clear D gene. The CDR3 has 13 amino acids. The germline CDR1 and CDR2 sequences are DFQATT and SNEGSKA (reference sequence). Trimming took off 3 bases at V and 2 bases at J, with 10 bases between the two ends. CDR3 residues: CSASRGTNYGYTF. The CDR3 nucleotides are TGCAGTGCTAGTCGGGGAACAAACTATGGCTACACCTTC.

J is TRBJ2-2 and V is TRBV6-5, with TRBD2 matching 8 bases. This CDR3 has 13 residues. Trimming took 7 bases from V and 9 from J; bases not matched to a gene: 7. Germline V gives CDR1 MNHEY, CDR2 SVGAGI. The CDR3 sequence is CASTQREKWELFF. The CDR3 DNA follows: TGTGCCAGCACCCAGCGGGAGAAATGGGAGCTGTTTTTT.

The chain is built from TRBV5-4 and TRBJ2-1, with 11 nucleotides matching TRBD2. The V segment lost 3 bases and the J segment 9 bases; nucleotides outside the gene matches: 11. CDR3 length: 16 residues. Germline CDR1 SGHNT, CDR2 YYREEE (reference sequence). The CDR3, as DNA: TGTGCCAGCAGCTCAGTACTAATAGCGGGGGGGCTTGAGCAGTTCTTC. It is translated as CASSSVLIAGGLEQFF. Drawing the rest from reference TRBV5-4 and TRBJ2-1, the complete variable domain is ETGVTQSPTHLIKTRGQQVTLRCSSQSGHNTVSWYQQALGQGPQFIFQYYREEENGRGNFPPRFSGLQFPNYSSELNVNALELDDSALYLCASSSVLIAGGLEQFFGPGTRLTVL.

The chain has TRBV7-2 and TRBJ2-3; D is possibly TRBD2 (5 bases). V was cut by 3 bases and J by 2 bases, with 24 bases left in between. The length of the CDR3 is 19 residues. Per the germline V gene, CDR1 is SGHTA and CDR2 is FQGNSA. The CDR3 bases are TGTGCCAGCAGCTTTAGGGTCCGCGACTACTACTCCCCCACAGATACGCAGTATTTT. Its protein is CASSFRVRDYYSPTDTQYF.

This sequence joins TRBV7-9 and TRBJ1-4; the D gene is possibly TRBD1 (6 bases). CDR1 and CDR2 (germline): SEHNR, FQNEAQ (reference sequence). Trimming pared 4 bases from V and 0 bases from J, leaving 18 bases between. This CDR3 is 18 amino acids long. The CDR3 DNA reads TGTGCCAGCAGCTCCGATTTGGGCAGGGGTGCAACTAATGAAAAACTGTTTTTT. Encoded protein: CASSSDLGRGATNEKLFF.

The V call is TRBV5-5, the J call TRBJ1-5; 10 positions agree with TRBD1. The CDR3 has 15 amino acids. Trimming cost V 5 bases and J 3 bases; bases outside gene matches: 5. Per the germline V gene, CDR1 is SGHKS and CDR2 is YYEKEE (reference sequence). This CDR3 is CASSRTGGTNQPQHF. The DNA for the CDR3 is TGTGCCAGCAGTAGGACAGGGGGTACCAATCAGCCCCAGCATTTT.

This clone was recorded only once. The CDR3 region is CASSQRGQGVEKLFF. CDR3 bases: TGTGCCAGCAGCCAGCGAGGACAGGGGGTTGAAAAACTGTTTTTT. The chain links TRBV7-2 to TRBJ1-4; 10 bases fit TRBD1. In germline, CDR1 is SGHTA, CDR2 FQGNSA. The J segment lost 7 bases and the V segment lost 5 bases, leaving 7 bases of the junction unmatched. The CDR3 has 15 amino acids.

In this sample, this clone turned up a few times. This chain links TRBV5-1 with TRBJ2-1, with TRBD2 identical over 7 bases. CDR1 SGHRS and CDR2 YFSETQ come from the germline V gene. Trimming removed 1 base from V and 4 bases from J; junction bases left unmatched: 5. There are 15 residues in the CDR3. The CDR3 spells CASSLLGLQYNEQFF. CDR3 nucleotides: TGCGCCAGCAGCTTGTTGGGACTACAATACAATGAGCAGTTCTTC.

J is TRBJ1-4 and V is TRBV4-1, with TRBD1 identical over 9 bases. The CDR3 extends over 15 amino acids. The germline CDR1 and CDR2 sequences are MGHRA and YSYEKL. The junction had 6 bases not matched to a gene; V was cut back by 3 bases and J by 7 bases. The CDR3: CASSQPDRGAEKLFF. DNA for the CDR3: TGCGCCAGCAGCCAGCCGGACAGGGGTGCTGAAAAACTGTTTTTT.

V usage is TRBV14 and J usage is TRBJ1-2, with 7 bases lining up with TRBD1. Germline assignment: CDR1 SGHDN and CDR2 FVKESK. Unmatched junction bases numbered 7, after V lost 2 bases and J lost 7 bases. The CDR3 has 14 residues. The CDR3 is CASSQLSGGGGYTF. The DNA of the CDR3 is TGTGCCAGCAGCCAACTGTCAGGGGGAGGTGGCTACACCTTC.

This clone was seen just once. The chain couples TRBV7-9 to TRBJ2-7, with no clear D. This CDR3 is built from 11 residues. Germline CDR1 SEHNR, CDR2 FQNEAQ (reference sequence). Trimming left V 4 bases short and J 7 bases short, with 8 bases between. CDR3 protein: CASSSEVEQYF. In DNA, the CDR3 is TGTGCCAGCAGCTCCGAGGTGGAGCAGTACTTC.

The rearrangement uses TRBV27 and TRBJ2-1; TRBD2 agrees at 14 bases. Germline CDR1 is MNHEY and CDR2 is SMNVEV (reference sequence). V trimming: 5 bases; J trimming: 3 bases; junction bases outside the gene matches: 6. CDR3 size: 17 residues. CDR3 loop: CASSDAGLAGDYNEQFF. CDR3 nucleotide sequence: TGTGCCAGCAGTGACGCGGGACTAGCGGGGGACTACAATGAGCAGTTCTTC.

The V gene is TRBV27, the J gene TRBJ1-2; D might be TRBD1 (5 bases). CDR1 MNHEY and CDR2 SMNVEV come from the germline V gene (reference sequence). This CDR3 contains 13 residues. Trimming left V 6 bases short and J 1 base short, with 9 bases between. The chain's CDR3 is CASRPGHNYGYTF. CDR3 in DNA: TGTGCCAGCAGACCAGGACATAACTATGGCTACACCTTC.

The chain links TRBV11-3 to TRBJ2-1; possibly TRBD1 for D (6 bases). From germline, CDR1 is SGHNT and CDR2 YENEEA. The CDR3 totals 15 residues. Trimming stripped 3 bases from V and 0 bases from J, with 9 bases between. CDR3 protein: CASSLDSNSYNEQFF. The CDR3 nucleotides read TGTGCCAGCAGCTTGGACAGTAACTCCTACAATGAGCAGTTCTTC. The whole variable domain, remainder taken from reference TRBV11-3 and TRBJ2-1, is EAGVVQSPRYKIIEKKQPVAFWCNPISGHNTLYWYLQNLGQGPELLIRYENEEAVDDSQLPKDRFSAERLKGVDSTLKIQPAELGDSAVYLCASSLDSNSYNEQFFGPGTRLTVL.

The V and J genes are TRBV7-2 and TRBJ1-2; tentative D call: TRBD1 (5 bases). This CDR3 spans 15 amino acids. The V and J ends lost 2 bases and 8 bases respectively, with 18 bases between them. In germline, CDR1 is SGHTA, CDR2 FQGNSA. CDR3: CASSLRSGVIGGYTF. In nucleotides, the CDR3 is TGTGCCAGCAGCTTAAGGTCGGGGGTGATTGGAGGCTACACCTTC.

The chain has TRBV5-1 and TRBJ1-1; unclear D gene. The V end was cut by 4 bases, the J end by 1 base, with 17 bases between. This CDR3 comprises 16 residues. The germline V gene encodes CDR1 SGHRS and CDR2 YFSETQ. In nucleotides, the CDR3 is TGCGCCAGCAGCCCCGATCTGATTTGGAGGAACACTGAAGCTTTCTTT. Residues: CASSPDLIWRNTEAFF.

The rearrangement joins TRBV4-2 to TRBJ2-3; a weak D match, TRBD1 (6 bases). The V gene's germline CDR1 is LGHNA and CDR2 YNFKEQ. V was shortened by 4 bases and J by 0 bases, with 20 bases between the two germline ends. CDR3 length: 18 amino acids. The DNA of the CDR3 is TGTGCCAGCAGCCGCTTCCCCAATCCCCAGGGGAGCACAGATACGCAGTATTTT. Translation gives CASSRFPNPQGSTDTQYF.

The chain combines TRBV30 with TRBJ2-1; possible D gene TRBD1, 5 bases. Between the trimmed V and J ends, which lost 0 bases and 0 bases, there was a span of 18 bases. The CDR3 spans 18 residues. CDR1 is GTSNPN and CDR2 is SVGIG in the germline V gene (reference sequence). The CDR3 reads CAWSVLPGRGGSYNEQFF. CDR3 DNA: TGTGCCTGGAGTGTACTACCGGGTAGGGGCGGCTCCTACAATGAGCAGTTCTTC.

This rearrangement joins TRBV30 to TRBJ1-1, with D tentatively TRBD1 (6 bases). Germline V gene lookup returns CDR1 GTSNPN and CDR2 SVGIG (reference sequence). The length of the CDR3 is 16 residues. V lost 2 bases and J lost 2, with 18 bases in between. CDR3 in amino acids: CAWSPKGAGTNTEAFF. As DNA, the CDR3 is TGTGCCTGGAGTCCGAAGGGTGCAGGGACAAACACTGAAGCTTTCTTT.

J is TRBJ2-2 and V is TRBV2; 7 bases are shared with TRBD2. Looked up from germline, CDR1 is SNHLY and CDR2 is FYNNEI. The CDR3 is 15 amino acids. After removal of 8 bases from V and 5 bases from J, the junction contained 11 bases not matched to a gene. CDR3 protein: CASRLAPASTGELFF. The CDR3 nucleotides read TGTGCCAGCCGACTAGCACCAGCTTCTACCGGGGAGCTGTTTTTT.

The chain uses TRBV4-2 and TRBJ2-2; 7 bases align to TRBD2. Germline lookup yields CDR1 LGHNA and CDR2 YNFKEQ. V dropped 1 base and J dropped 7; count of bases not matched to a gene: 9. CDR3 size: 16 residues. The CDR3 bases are TGTGCCAGCAGCCAAGTAGTGGGAGGGGAGGTCGGGGAGCTGTTTTTT. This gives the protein CASSQVVGGEVGELFF.

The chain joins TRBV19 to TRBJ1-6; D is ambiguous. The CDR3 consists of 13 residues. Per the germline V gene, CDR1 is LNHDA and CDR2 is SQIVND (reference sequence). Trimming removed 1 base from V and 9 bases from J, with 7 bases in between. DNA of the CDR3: TGTGCCAGTAGTATAGGGGCGAGTTCACCCCTCCACTTT. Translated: CASSIGASSPLHF.

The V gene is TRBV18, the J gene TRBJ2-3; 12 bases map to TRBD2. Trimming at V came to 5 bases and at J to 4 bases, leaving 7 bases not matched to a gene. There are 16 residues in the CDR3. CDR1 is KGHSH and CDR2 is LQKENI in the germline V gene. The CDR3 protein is CASSRGLAGKADTQYF. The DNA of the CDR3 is TGTGCCAGCTCAAGAGGACTAGCGGGGAAAGCAGATACGCAGTATTTT.

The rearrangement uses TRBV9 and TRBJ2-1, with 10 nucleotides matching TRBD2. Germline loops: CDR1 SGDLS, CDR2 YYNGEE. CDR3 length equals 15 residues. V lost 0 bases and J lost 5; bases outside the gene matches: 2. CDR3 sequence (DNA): TGTGCCAGCAGCGTAGAACTAGCGGGGAACAATGAGCAGTTCTTC. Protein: CASSVELAGNNEQFF.

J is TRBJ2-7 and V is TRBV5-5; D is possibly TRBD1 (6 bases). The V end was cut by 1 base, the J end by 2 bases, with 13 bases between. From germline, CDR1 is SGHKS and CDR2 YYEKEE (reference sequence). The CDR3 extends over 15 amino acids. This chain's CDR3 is CASSLNRDTTYEQYF. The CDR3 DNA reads TGTGCCAGCAGCTTGAATCGGGACACAACCTACGAGCAGTACTTC.